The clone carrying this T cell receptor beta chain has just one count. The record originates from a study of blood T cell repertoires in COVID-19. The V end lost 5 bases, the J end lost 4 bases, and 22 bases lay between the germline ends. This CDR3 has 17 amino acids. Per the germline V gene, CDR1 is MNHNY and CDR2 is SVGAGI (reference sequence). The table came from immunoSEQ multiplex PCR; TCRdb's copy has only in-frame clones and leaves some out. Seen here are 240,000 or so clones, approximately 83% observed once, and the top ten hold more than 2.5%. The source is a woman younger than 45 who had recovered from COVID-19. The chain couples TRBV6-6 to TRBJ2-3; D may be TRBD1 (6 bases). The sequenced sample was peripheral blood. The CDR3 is CASSQRNTGLAADTQYF. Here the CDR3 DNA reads TGTGCCAGCAGTCAAAGAAATACAGGGCTGGCCGCAGATACGCAGTATTTT.